This T cell receptor (beta chain) was captured by sequencing in a study of shared clonotypes between healthy human individuals (TCRdb year 2020). Background for the entire study: A couple of women and a few men aged 18 to 49 years were included in the cohort. Libraries were prepared and TCR repertoires were sequenced by different laboratories using diverse techniques, in order to increase sequencing depth and limit assay-specific biases. Blood TCR repertoires of a handful of healthy adults were deeply sequenced to estimate repertoire size and the extent of clonotype sharing between individuals. Between about 0.8 and 9.5 billion PBMCs per donor were obtained by leukapheresis. For each donor, CD4 naive and CD4 memory were each run on three plates, CD8 naive on two plates, and CD8 memory on one plate. What the authors observed across the whole study: Based on pairwise subsampling, the degree of clonotype sharing among donors was expected to be affected by sequencing depth. Clonotypes shared by all four sorted-subset donors showed higher generation probabilities than non-shared clonotypes. Even with the large sequencing depth, rarefaction of the sorted-subset datasets indicated that sequencing was incomplete. Sampling was restricted to blood, and TCR repertoires in tissue are likely to differ from TCR repertoires in blood. The small number of donors limited the genetic and exposure-history diversity represented. Sharing across a few donors was observed for about 5% of naive CD4, 3% to 4% of naive CD8, around 2.5% of memory CD4, and roughly 0.4% of memory CD8 clonotypes. Naive subsets generally had larger estimated clonotype richness than memory subsets.

The donors were healthy, HIV-negative adults with no recently reported acute infections or vaccinations. Every donor was a Caucasian adult living in Nashville, Tennessee, USA. CD4+ T cells were enriched by magnetic negative selection, after which naive cells were positively selected on CD45RA and the negative fraction was taken as the memory subset. Blood was obtained by leukapheresis, after which PBMCs were separated by Ficoll-Histopaque density gradient centrifugation and cryopreserved in liquid nitrogen vapor phase. Analytical flow cytometry was used to check the purity and quantity of each magnetically sorted T cell population. Genomic DNA was isolated from every sorted fraction and measured by UV absorbance on a Nanodrop 2000c. TCR CDR3 regions were amplified from genomic DNA by multiplex PCR using the deep immunoSEQ assay. For each cell subset, the extracted genomic DNA was distributed evenly across all wells of several immunoSEQ 96-well plates, and each plate served as one replicate. For sorted subsets, each replicate PCR was loaded with roughly 0.2 ug genomic DNA, equivalent to 30,000 to 35,000 T cell genomes. Purified libraries were quantified with a Qubit 3.0 fluorometer, sized on a Bioanalyzer 2100, and re-quantified with the KAPA Library Quantification kit. Every immunoSEQ 96-well plate was sequenced on a dedicated single-read 150-cycle Illumina NextSeq 550 flow cell. From the authors' description of their analysis: The immunoSEQ output contained only junctional sequences without quality scores, so filtering could not match that applied to full-length reads. Sequences were annotated with PyIR, a Python wrapper for IgBLAST v1.9, and V/J genes and CDR3 were assigned using IMGT germline references. Reads with weak V/J assignments (E-value above 1e-6), missing CDR3, stop codons, out-of-frame junctions, or ambiguous translated residues were removed. V3J clonotypes were defined by identical inferred V gene, J gene, and CDR3 amino acid sequence. Percentage overlap between repertoires was calculated by dividing the number of shared unique clonotypes by the size of the smaller repertoire. RTK rarefaction, the Chao1 estimator, and Recon v2.1 estimates of unobserved clonotypes were used to assess repertoire richness. OLGA was used to compute generation probabilities for all TCRbeta clonotypes that the gDNA method yielded from a few donors. Drawn from immuneACCESS, this table holds only the in-frame rearrangements with V and J called that TCRdb kept. Clones are partly lost; checked studies trace under half to an unresolved V gene and leave the rest unexplained. That table is the source of V, J and clone size, and D and trimming were worked out from the DNA. This sample gives about 360,000 clones in total; around four fifths of them show up just once. About 10% of the sample lies in the top ten.

In the germline V gene, CDR1 corresponds to SNHLY and CDR2 to FYNNEI. The CDR3 goes from the cysteine to the phenylalanine over 12 residues. This entry keeps only the CDR3 DNA: 36 bases, framed from base 1. The V and J ends are trimmed by 6 bases and 7 bases, leaving 9 bases between them. About this clone itself: This clone's antigen is unknown. Base qualities were left out, and no much larger clone turns up one base away.

Input material: memory CD4+ T cells sorted from blood. The meaning of the sample's cell subset or site label: CD45RA-negative fraction. The TCR originated in a man in his thirties or forties in good health. The chain was built from TRBV2 and TRBJ2-2; the D gene lacks a confident call. The CDR3: CASRRGFGELFF. The bases are TGTGCCAGCAGGAGAGGATTCGGGGAGCTGTTTTTT.